The 13 T cell receptor beta chains given below trace back to one sample, sequenced in a study of T-cell reconstitution after alpha-beta-depleted transplantation in children (dated by TCRdb to 2016 to 2017). The intended sense of this specimen's treatment or condition label: allogeneic hematopoietic cell transplantation with graft depleted of TCRalphabeta T cells and CD19 B cells. Library preparation used PCR. Reads for this sample came from an Illumina HiSeq 2500. Molecular barcoding was employed in the preparation of TCR libraries, with unique molecular identifiers being used to normalize TCRbeta repertoire quantification. Clones were called with MiXCR by TCRdb after fastp trimmed the public reads at Q25, and only in-frame beta chains were retained. Rows are unified per CDR3 protein, each entry keeping the most common DNA and genes. This sample holds around 500,000 distinct CDR3 sequences; roughly 23% were observed only once. Of the sample, roughly 15% falls within the top ten clones.

The source material was PBMCs, mostly from graft donor cells, sampled 360 days after TCRalphabeta/CD19-depleted stem cell transplant. The origin of the receptors is a boy younger than two who had a stem cell transplant for acute myeloid leukemia, so the T cells may come from the graft donor.

V is TRBV20-1 and J is TRBJ1-3; D ambiguous. The CDR3 is 13 amino acids. V lost 3 bases to trimming and J lost 1 base, with 7 bases between them. Germline loops: CDR1 DFQATT, CDR2 SNEGSKA (reference sequence). The CDR3 DNA reads TGCAGTGCTAGCTACAGATCTGGAAACACCATATATTTT. It yields the protein CSASYRSGNTIYF.

This clonotype was counted ten times or more. The V call is TRBV5-1, the J call TRBJ2-1; D may be TRBD1 or TRBD2 (5 bases each). The CDR3 loop spans 12 amino acids. V gave up 0 bases and J gave up 12 bases, with 10 bases separating them. Looked up from germline, CDR1 is SGHRS and CDR2 is YFSETQ. The CDR3 region has the DNA TGCGCCAGCAGCTTGGAGGGGAGTCCGCAGTTCTTC. Protein sequence: CASSLEGSPQFF. Full variable domain (rest looked up from reference TRBV5-1 and TRBJ2-1): KAGVTQTPRYLIKTRGQQVTLSCSPISGHRSVSWYQQTPGQGLQFLFEYFSETQRNKGNFPGRFSGRQFSNSRSEMNVSTLELGDSALYLCASSLEGSPQFFGPGTRLTVL.

The V and J genes are TRBV7-9 and TRBJ2-1, with D uncertain. CDR3 length: 12 amino acids. V lost 3 bases, J lost 10 bases, and 10 bases lay in between. CDR1 and CDR2 from the germline V gene are SEHNR and FQNEAQ (reference sequence). The CDR3 loop reads CASSLVIQEQFF. CDR3 DNA: TGTGCCAGCAGCTTGGTAATACAGGAGCAGTTCTTC.

The chain uses TRBV12-3 or TRBV12-4 and TRBJ2-5; 9 bases match TRBD2. The CDR3 loop spans 14 amino acids. The V and J ends lost 7 bases and 5 bases, in that order; junction bases with no gene match: 8. The CDR3: CASTISGGGETQYF. The CDR3 DNA is TGTGCCAGCACCATTAGCGGGGGTGGGGAGACCCAGTACTTC.

This clonotype has more than one count but fewer than ten. The J gene is TRBJ1-2, the V gene TRBV29-1; D gene unclear. The CDR3 is made up of 11 amino acids. CDR1 is SQVTM, CDR2 ANQGSEA, per germline. V lost 8 bases and J 4 bases, leaving 11 bases between the germline ends. The CDR3 is CSFYTFYGYTF. The CDR3 DNA sequence: TGCAGCTTTTATACTTTCTATGGCTACACCTTC.

This chain connects TRBV4-3 to TRBJ2-3, with 11 bases fitting TRBD2. From germline, CDR1 is LGHNA and CDR2 YSLEER. The CDR3 length is 14 residues. The CDR3 reads CARTSGSGADTQYF. For the CDR3, the DNA is TGCGCTAGGACTAGCGGGTCAGGGGCAGATACGCAGTATTTT.

The chain recombines TRBV20-1 with TRBJ1-6; a weak D match, TRBD1 (5 bases). V was pared by 5 bases and J by 9 bases, with 23 bases between. CDR1 and CDR2 (germline): DFQATT, SNEGSKA (reference sequence). This CDR3 is built from 16 residues. The CDR3 reads CSAVGRGGVQLSPLHF. CDR3 bases: TGCAGTGCTGTCGGGCGGGGGGGTGTTCAGCTTTCACCCCTCCACTTT.

This clonotype was seen at least ten times. The chain has TRBV6-1 and TRBJ2-5, with 8 bases matching TRBD2. The CDR3 consists of 14 residues. Trimming removed 5 bases from V and 5 bases from J; junction bases left unmatched: 7. Germline CDR1 reads MNHNS; CDR2 reads SASEGT. CDR3 DNA sequence: TGTGCCAGCAGTAGCCAGTGGACTAGCGAGACCCAGTACTTC. This sequence encodes CASSSQWTSETQYF.

The CDR3 nucleotides read TGTGCCAGCAGTTTAATACAGGGGGCGGAGGAGCAGTACTTC. This sequence encodes CASSLIQGAEEQYF. The J gene is TRBJ2-7, the V gene TRBV12-3 or TRBV12-4; 9 positions agree with TRBD1. J lost 7 bases, V lost 2 bases, and 6 bases had no gene match. This CDR3 has 14 amino acids.

This clonotype was seen at least ten times. The V call is TRBV30, the J call TRBJ2-2; weak D call: TRBD1 (6 bases). The V gene lost 3 bases and the J gene lost 4 bases, with 12 bases spanning the gap. CDR3 size: 14 residues. Germline V gene data show CDR1 as GTSNPN and CDR2 as SVGIG (reference sequence). The CDR3 here is CAWSEDRVTGELFF. Written as DNA, the CDR3 is TGTGCCTGGAGCGAGGACAGAGTCACCGGGGAGCTGTTTTTT.

V and J are TRBV18 and TRBJ2-5, with D unresolved. Between the trimmed V and J ends, which lost 0 bases and 5 bases, there was a span of 4 bases. The CDR3 length is 12 residues. CDR1 and CDR2 from the germline V gene are KGHSH and LQKENI. CDR3 protein: CASSPPEETQYF. CDR3 coding DNA: TGTGCCAGCTCACCACCGGAGGAGACCCAGTACTTC. Based on the CDR3 plus reference TRBV18 and TRBJ2-5, the full variable domain is NAGVMQNPRHLVRRRGQEARLRCSPMKGHSHVYWYRQLPEEGLKFMVYLQKENIIDESGMPKERFSAEFPKEGPSILRIQQVVRGDSAAYFCASSPPEETQYFGPGTRLLVL.

The chain joins TRBV27 to TRBJ2-5; unclear D gene. V lost 0 bases and J lost 3, with 5 bases in between. CDR3 length: 13 amino acids. Germline V CDR1 and CDR2: MNHEY, SMNVEV (reference sequence). The CDR3 nucleotides read TGTGCCAGCAGTTTATCCGAAAAAGAGACCCAGTACTTC. This encodes CASSLSEKETQYF.

This clonotype appeared a few times. V and J are TRBV10-3 and TRBJ2-5, with unresolved D. V lost 6 bases to trimming and J lost 2 bases, with 4 bases between them. The CDR3 consists of 11 residues. The germline V gene encodes CDR1 ENHRY and CDR2 SYGVKD. This chain's CDR3 is CAIRGQETQYF. DNA of the CDR3: TGTGCCATCAGGGGGCAAGAGACCCAGTACTTC.